This T cell receptor (beta chain) originates from a study of blood T cell repertoires in COVID-19. Study as a whole: Sample material is recorded as cDNA or gDNA derived from T cells, B-cell-depleted T cells, or PBMCs.

Measured with immunoSEQ multiplex PCR; TCRdb has only the in-frame clones, and not every one. The data hold under 350,000 clones, with less than 90% observed a single time. Germline V lookup: CDR1 LNHNV, CDR2 YYDKDF (reference sequence). J gave up 0 bases and V 3 bases, and 9 bases lay outside the gene matches. The CDR3 loop spans 18 amino acids. This rearrangement joins TRBV15 to TRBJ2-1, with 9 bases identical to TRBD2. This receptor was obtained from a man aged 55 to 69 who had recovered from COVID-19. The sequenced sample was peripheral blood. The chain's CDR3 is CATSSPGLSGSSYNEQFF. In nucleotides, the CDR3 is TGTGCCACCAGCAGCCCAGGTCTTAGCGGGAGCTCCTACAATGAGCAGTTCTTC.